The text below deals with one T cell receptor beta chain. Its antigen remains unidentified. This specimen belongs to a study of blood T cells in healthy people across ages. Looking at the study overall: Capturing about one barcoded beta molecule per two T cells was achieved by template switching. Findings and caveats of the study: Older individuals had lower TCR beta diversity per million T cells (the decline was roughly linear). Fewer expanded clones and more diversity marked long-lived versus aged donors.

Primers used in a second PCR of about 6 to 12 cycles were a sample-barcoded 5' primer and a J-beta primer mix. Every cDNA molecule bore a tag from a template-switch adaptor containing 12 random nucleotides. Using its own MiXCR run on the 5' RACE reads, TCRdb lists one record per CDR3 protein. This sample has 780,000 or so distinct CDR3 sequences, with 53% found just once. The receptor comes from a man of 80 years or more in good health. The sequencing sample was made of blood.

The chain's CDR3 is CASSLGQNSYEQYF. As DNA, the CDR3 is TGCGCCAGCAGCTTGGGACAGAACTCCTACGAGCAGTACTTC. This chain links TRBV5-1 with TRBJ2-7; tentative D call: TRBD1 (5 bases). CDR3 length equals 14 residues. V was shortened by 0 bases and J by 0 bases, with 7 bases between the two germline ends. Germline lookup yields CDR1 SGHRS and CDR2 YFSETQ.